This T cell receptor (beta chain) was captured by sequencing in a study of PD-1 blockade in classical Hodgkin lymphoma. Trimming removed 9 bases from V and 2 bases from J, with 19 bases in between. Germline assignment: CDR1 LNHDA and CDR2 SQIVND (reference sequence). The length of the CDR3 is 15 residues. On this clone itself: The antigen remains undetermined.

Sequencing was performed with immunoSEQ multiplex PCR; in TCRdb, only in-frame clones are kept and a portion is missing. The sample gives around 30,000 clones, around 90% of which show up once; 0.25% to 0.35% is in the top ten. Regarding the study as a whole: Although disease activity or prior therapy may be involved, causes of the repertoire differences remain undefined. By cycle point C4D1, TCR diversity had risen significantly in CD4+ cells (but not CD8+ cells).

The sample's time point: cycle 4 day 1 (C4D1), after 6 weeks of nivolumab. Each patient relapsed following autologous stem cell transplantation, and prior brentuximab vedotin exposure differed. It was by magnetic negative selection that CD4+ T cells were purified from thawed PBMCs. This sequence originates from a human donor with classical Hodgkin lymphoma. The chain recombines TRBV19 with TRBJ1-1; D ambiguous. The sample in question was CD4+ T cells from blood, obtained before the fourth cycle of nivolumab. CDR3 amino acids: CASQISTASNTEAFF. For the CDR3, the DNA is TGTGCCAGCCAAATTTCTACGGCGTCAAACACTGAAGCTTTCTTT.